The TCR beta chain under discussion was sequenced for a study of shared clonotypes between healthy human individuals. Broader study findings: Generation probabilities were higher for clonotypes shared across all four sorted-subset donors than for unshared ones. Naive CD4 clonotypes overlapped across a few donors at roughly 5%.

The CDR3 sequence is 16 residues long. V gave up 2 bases and J gave up 3 bases, with 15 bases separating them. CDR1 and CDR2 (germline): SGDLS, YYNGEE. Measured with immunoSEQ multiplex PCR; TCRdb has only the in-frame clones, and not every one. The sample records about 1 million clones, more than 60% being singletons. With regard to this clone: Its target is not known.

This TCR was recovered from a young man in good health. The sample taken for sequencing was memory CD4+ T cells sorted from blood. As for subset: CD45RA-negative fraction. The genes are TRBV9 and TRBJ2-1; a weak D match, TRBD2 (6 bases). CDR3 nucleotides: TGTGCCAGCAGCGTCTTCAGCGGGCACCTCTACAATGAGCAGTTCTTC. Protein product: CASSVFSGHLYNEQFF.